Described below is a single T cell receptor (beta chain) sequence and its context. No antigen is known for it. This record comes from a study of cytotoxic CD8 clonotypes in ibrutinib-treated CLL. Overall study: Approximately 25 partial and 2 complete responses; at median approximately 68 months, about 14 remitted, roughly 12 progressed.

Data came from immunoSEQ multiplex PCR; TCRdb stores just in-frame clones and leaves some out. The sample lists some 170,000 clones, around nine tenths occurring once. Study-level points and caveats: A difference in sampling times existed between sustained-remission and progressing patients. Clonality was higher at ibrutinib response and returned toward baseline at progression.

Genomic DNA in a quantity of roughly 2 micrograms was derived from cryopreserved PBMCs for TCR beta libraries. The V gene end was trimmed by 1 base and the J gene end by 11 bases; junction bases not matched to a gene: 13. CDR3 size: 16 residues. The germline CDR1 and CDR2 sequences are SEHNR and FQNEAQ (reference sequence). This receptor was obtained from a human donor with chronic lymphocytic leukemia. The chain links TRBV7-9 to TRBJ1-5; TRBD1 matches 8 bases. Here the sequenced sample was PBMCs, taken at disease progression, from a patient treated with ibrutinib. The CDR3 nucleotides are TGTGCCAGCAGCTTAGTAGGACAGGGCCCCATTGCGGCCCAGCATTTT. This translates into CASSLVGQGPIAAQHF.